One sample yielded the 24 T cell receptor beta chains listed below, sequenced in a study of blood T cell repertoires in COVID-19. TCRdb's table, derived via immunoSEQ multiplex PCR, lists solely in-frame clones and lacks some. The sample has about 130,000 clones, around 82% seen once. Sequencing was done on a sample of PBMCs or T cells enriched from blood (not recorded which). These receptors were collected from a woman in her forties or fifties who had recovered from COVID-19.

V and J are TRBV4-1 and TRBJ2-7, with D possibly matching TRBD1 (6 bases). CDR1 and CDR2 (germline): MGHRA, YSYEKL. The CDR3 contains 14 residues. The V gene lost 1 base and the J gene lost 5 bases, with 12 bases spanning the gap. CDR3 residues: CASSQVDRKDEQYF. As DNA, the CDR3 is TGCGCCAGCAGCCAAGTGGACAGAAAGGACGAGCAGTACTTC.

The chain is built from TRBV6-2 or TRBV6-3 and TRBJ2-3; TRBD2 agrees at 7 bases. The germline V gene has CDR1 MNHEY and CDR2 SVGEGT. This CDR3 is built from 16 residues. J lost 4 bases, V lost 2 bases, and 9 bases had no gene match. The CDR3 region has the DNA TGTGCCAGCAGTTACCTCGGGACCCGGGGGGCAGATACGCAGTATTTT. Protein sequence: CASSYLGTRGADTQYF.

The CDR3 spells CASSPVGAGETQYF. The CDR3 region has the DNA TGTGCCAGCAGCCCGGTGGGGGCAGGTGAGACCCAGTACTTC. The chain recombines TRBV9 with TRBJ2-5, with a tentative D call TRBD1 (6 bases). This CDR3 comprises 14 residues. The germline V gene encodes CDR1 SGDLS and CDR2 YYNGEE. V was cut by 4 bases and J by 5 bases, with 15 bases left in between.

Written as DNA, the CDR3 is TGTGCCAGCAGCTTAGAATATGGGGGCGGATACGAGCAGTACTTC. Residues: CASSLEYGGGYEQYF. This chain uses TRBV7-2 with TRBJ2-7, with D perhaps TRBD1 (6 bases). Germline V CDR1 and CDR2: SGHTA, FQGNSA. Trimming left V 1 base short and J 4 bases short, with 14 bases between. The CDR3 spans 15 residues.

This clone was observed at least ten times. The CDR3 bases are TGTGCCAGCAGAACAGGGGGCGCAGGTAGGGAGCAGTACGTC. Protein: CASRTGGAGREQYV. This chain links TRBV6-5 with TRBJ2-7; TRBD1 aligns across 9 bases. CDR1 and CDR2 (germline): MNHEY, SVGAGI. J was trimmed by 7 bases and V by 6 bases; bases with no gene match: 10. The CDR3 contains 14 residues.

The chain employs TRBV15 and TRBJ2-3; tentative D call: TRBD2 (5 bases). This CDR3 comprises 14 residues. V lost 0 bases and J 9 bases, leaving 13 bases between the germline ends. Germline V lookup: CDR1 LNHNV, CDR2 YYDKDF (reference sequence). The CDR3 region has the DNA TGTGCCACCAGCAGAGATTTGGCACTAGAGACGCAGTATTTT. Translated, it gives CATSRDLALETQYF.

This chain joins TRBV2 and TRBJ2-5; TRBD1 might be the D (6 bases). CDR1 is SNHLY, CDR2 FYNNEI, per germline. This CDR3 is 12 amino acids long. Trimming removed 4 bases from V and 4 bases from J, with 7 bases in between. CDR3 protein: CASSGGRETQYF. DNA of the CDR3: TGTGCCAGCAGTGGGGGGCGAGAGACCCAGTACTTC.

The chain couples TRBV6-5 to TRBJ1-3; D is perhaps TRBD1 (5 bases). Trimming cost V 7 bases and J 1 base, with 14 bases left between them. The germline V gene has CDR1 MNHEY and CDR2 SVGAGI. This CDR3 has 15 residues. In nucleotides, the CDR3 is TGTGCCAGCATCTTCCAGGGTATGTCTGGAAACACCATATATTTT. This encodes CASIFQGMSGNTIYF.

This clone was picked up a small number of times. The rearrangement joins TRBV28 to TRBJ2-5, with D perhaps matching TRBD2 (7 bases). Germline values: CDR1 MDHEN, CDR2 SYDVKM. Trimming shortened V by 7 bases and J by 2 bases, and 17 bases separated the two germline ends. The CDR3 contains 15 residues. CDR3 sequence reads: CASTEGRGRQETQYF. CDR3 in DNA: TGTGCCAGCACCGAGGGGCGGGGGCGTCAAGAGACCCAGTACTTC.

The J gene is TRBJ1-1, the V gene TRBV13, with a weak D call TRBD1 (5 bases). Deletions cut 3 bases from V and 0 bases from J, with 11 bases between. The CDR3 loop spans 15 amino acids. The germline CDR1 and CDR2 sequences are PRHDT and FYEKMQ (reference sequence). Here the CDR3 reads CASSLGRGLNTEAFF. The CDR3 nucleotides read TGTGCCAGCAGCTTGGGGAGGGGACTGAACACTGAAGCTTTCTTT.

The CDR3 region is CAISDSENSGKETQYF. The CDR3 DNA reads TGTGCCATCAGTGATTCGGAAAACTCGGGGAAAGAGACCCAGTACTTC. The chain couples TRBV10-3 to TRBJ2-5; weak D call: TRBD2 (5 bases). This CDR3 spans 16 amino acids. The V end lost 3 bases, the J end lost 3 bases, and 17 bases lay between the germline ends. Germline assignment: CDR1 ENHRY and CDR2 SYGVKD.

This clone was picked up one time. This chain connects TRBV5-1 to TRBJ2-7; TRBD2 matches at 10 bases. V lost 4 bases, J lost 7 bases, and 11 bases stayed unmatched. This CDR3 has 15 residues. Germline V gene lookup returns CDR1 SGHRS and CDR2 YFSETQ. The CDR3 nucleotides read TGCGCCAGCAGCCGTTCTAGCGGGGGCGCGGGGGAGCAGTACGTC. It translates to CASSRSSGGAGEQYV.

The chain carries TRBV2 and TRBJ2-7, with 8 bases aligning to TRBD2. The germline gives CDR1 SNHLY, CDR2 FYNNEI. This CDR3 is built from 12 residues. V trimming: 5 bases; J trimming: 5 bases; junction bases outside the gene matches: 2. This CDR3 reads CASSFSGDEQYV. The CDR3 DNA sequence: TGTGCCAGCAGTTTTAGCGGGGACGAGCAGTACGTC.

The genes are TRBV5-1 and TRBJ1-2; 7 bases line up with TRBD1. J gave up 6 bases and V 3 bases, and 8 bases lay outside the gene matches. This CDR3 has 14 residues. Germline-derived CDR1 and CDR2 are SGHRS and YFSETQ. CDR3 sequence (DNA): TGCGCCAGCAGCTCCCGGGACAGCACCCATGGCTACACCTTC. It specifies CASSSRDSTHGYTF.

V usage is TRBV7-2 and J usage is TRBJ2-3; TRBD1 agrees at 7 bases. Per germline, CDR1 SGHTA and CDR2 FQGNSA. Trimming at V came to 5 bases and at J to 3 bases, leaving 5 bases not matched to a gene. The CDR3 extends over 14 amino acids. The CDR3 DNA sequence: TGTGCCAGCAGCCCCGGGACAGTGACAGATACGCAGTATTTT. This sequence encodes CASSPGTVTDTQYF.

The chain employs TRBV6-5 and TRBJ1-5; possible D gene TRBD1, 6 bases. Looked up from germline, CDR1 is MNHEY and CDR2 is SVGAGI. CDR3 size: 13 residues. The V end lost 6 bases, the J end lost 6 bases, and 12 bases lay between the germline ends. The CDR3 spells CASSPGQSQPQHF. In DNA, the CDR3 is TGTGCCAGCAGCCCGGGACAATCTCAGCCCCAGCATTTT.

The chain carries TRBV28 and TRBJ1-1; TRBD1 agrees at 7 bases. Per germline, CDR1 MDHEN and CDR2 SYDVKM. V was clipped by 6 bases and J by 3 bases; unmatched bases: 13. CDR3 length: 16 amino acids. Here the CDR3 DNA reads TGTGCCAGCAGCTCCTGGGGGGCGCAGGGGGACACTGAAGCTTTCTTT. It specifies CASSSWGAQGDTEAFF.

V and J are TRBV5-1 and TRBJ2-2, with 8 bases fitting TRBD1. The CDR3 is made up of 19 amino acids. The germline gives CDR1 SGHRS, CDR2 YFSETQ. Trimming at V came to 4 bases and at J to 1 base, leaving 15 bases not matched to a gene. CDR3 in DNA: TGCGCCAGCAGCCAACGGACAGGGAGATTTTTTGAGAACACCGGGGAGCTGTTTTTT. It is translated as CASSQRTGRFFENTGELFF.

This chain joins TRBV4-2 and TRBJ1-1; 9 bases are shared with TRBD1. The trim removed 4 bases at V and 6 bases at J, leaving 9 bases unmatched. Per the germline V gene, CDR1 is LGHNA and CDR2 is YNFKEQ. This CDR3 is 15 amino acids long. The CDR3 bases are TGTGCCAGCAGCCCGACAGGGGGTATGCATGCTGAAGCTTTCTTT. It codes for CASSPTGGMHAEAFF.

This clone was detected only a few times. This chain joins TRBV3-1 (or the pseudogene TRBV3-2) and TRBJ1-4; tentatively, D is TRBD1 (6 bases). Trimming took 5 bases from V and 4 from J, leaving 11 bases between them. The CDR3 has 14 amino acids. Germline V CDR1 and CDR2: LGHDT, YNNKEL (reference sequence). In nucleotides, the CDR3 is TGTGCCAGCAGCTACAGGGAGATTAATGAAAAACTGTTTTTT. This sequence encodes CASSYREINEKLFF.

This clone was observed once. The chain uses TRBV16 and TRBJ1-1; 11 nucleotides match TRBD1. With 1 base clipped from V and 3 bases from J, the junction kept 4 bases outside the gene matches. CDR3 size: 16 residues. Germline lookup yields CDR1 KGHSY and CDR2 FQNENV. The CDR3 is CASSQWTGGADTEAFF. The CDR3 DNA reads as TGTGCCAGCAGCCAATGGACAGGGGGCGCGGACACTGAAGCTTTCTTT.

The genes are TRBV14 and TRBJ1-2; 8 nucleotides match TRBD1. Germline V gene data show CDR1 as SGHDN and CDR2 as FVKESK. The CDR3 contains 15 residues. The V segment lost 4 bases and the J segment 4 bases; nucleotides outside the gene matches: 8. CDR3 nucleotide sequence: TGTGCCAGCAGCCGGGTCGGACAGGGCCTCTATGGCTACACCTTC. Its translation: CASSRVGQGLYGYTF.

This chain links TRBV9 with TRBJ1-5, with 9 bases matching TRBD1. V dropped 4 bases and J dropped 5; count of bases not matched to a gene: 4. The CDR3 contains 14 residues. Looked up from germline, CDR1 is SGDLS and CDR2 is YYNGEE. The CDR3 DNA sequence: TGTGCCAGCAGCTCGGGACAGGGTGATCAGCCCCAGCATTTT. Encoded protein: CASSSGQGDQPQHF.

This clone was recorded only once. V is TRBV24-1 and J is TRBJ2-3; 9 nucleotides agree with TRBD1. The CDR3 length is 14 residues. V gave up 7 bases and J gave up 2 bases; unmatched junction bases: 3. Germline-derived CDR1 and CDR2 are KGHDR and SFDVKD. As DNA, the CDR3 is TGTGCCACCAGGGGGACAGGGTTCACAGATACGCAGTATTTT. This sequence encodes CATRGTGFTDTQYF.